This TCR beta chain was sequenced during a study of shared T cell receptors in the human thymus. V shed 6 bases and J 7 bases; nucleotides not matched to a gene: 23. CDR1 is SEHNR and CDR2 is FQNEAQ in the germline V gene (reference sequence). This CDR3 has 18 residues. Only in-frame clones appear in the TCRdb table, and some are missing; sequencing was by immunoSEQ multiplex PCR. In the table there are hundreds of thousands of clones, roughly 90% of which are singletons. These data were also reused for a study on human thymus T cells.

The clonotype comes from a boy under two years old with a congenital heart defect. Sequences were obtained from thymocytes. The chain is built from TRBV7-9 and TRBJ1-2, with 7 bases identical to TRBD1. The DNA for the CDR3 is TGTGCCAGCAGTTTACCGCACTCACTTGACAGGGTTTTTTTTGGCTACACCTTC. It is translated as CASSLPHSLDRVFFGYTF.